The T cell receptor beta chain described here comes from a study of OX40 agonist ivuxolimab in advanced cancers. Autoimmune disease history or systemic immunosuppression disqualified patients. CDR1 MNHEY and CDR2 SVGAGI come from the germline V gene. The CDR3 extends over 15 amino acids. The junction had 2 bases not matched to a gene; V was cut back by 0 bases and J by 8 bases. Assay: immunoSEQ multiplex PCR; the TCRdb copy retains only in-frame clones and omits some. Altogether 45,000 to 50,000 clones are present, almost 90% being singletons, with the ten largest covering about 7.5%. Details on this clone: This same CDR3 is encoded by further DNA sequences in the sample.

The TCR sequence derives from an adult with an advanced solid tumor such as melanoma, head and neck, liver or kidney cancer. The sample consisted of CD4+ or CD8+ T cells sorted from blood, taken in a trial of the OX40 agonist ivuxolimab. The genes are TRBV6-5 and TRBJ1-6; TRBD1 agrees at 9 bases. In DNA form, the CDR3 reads TGTGCCAGCAGTTACTCGAGGACAGGGGATTCACCCCTCCACTTT. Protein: CASSYSRTGDSPLHF.